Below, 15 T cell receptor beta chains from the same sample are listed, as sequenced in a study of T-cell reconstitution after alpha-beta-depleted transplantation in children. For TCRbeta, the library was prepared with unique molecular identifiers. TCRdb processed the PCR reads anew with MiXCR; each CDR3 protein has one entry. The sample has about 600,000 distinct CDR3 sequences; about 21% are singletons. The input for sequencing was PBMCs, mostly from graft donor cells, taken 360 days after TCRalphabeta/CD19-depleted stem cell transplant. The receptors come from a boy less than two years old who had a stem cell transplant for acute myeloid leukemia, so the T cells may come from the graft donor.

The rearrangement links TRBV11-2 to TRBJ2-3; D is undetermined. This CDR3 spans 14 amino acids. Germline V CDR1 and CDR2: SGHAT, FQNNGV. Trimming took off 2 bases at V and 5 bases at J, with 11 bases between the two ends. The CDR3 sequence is CASSLSRVEDTQYF. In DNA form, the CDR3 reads TGTGCCAGCAGCTTAAGTAGGGTAGAAGATACGCAGTATTTT. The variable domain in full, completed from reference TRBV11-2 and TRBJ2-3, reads EAGVAQSPRYKIIEKRQSVAFWCNPISGHATLYWYQQILGQGPKLLIQFQNNGVVDDSQLPKDRFSAERLKGVDSTLKIQPAKLEDSAVYLCASSLSRVEDTQYFGPGTRLTVL.

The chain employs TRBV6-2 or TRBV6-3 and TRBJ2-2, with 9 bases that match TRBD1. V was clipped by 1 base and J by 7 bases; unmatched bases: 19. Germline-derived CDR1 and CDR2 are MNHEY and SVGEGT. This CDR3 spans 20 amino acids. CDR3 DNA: TGTGCCAGCAGTTACTTGGGGTATAAAGAGGGGACAGGGCGAGTCGGGGAGCTGTTTTTT. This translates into CASSYLGYKEGTGRVGELFF.

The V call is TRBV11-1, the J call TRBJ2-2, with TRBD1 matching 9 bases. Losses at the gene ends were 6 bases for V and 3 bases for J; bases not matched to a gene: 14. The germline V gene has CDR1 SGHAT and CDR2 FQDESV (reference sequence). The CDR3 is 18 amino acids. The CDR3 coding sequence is TGTGCCAGCAGTCACCATTGGGACAGGGCCGTGGACACCGGGGAGCTGTTTTTT. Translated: CASSHHWDRAVDTGELFF.

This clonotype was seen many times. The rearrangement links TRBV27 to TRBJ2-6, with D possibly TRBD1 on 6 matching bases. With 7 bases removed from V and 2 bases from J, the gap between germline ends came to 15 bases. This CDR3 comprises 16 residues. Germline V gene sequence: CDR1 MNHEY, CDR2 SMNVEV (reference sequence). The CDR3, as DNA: TGTGCCAGCACCTCTATGGGACACCCTGGGGCCAACGTCCTGACTTTC. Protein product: CASTSMGHPGANVLTF.

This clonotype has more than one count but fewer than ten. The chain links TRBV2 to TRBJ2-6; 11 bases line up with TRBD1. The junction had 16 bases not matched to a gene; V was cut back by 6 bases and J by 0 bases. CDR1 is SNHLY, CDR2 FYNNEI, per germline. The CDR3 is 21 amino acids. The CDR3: CASRIGQGAYNLPSGANVLTF. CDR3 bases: TGTGCCAGCAGGATTGGACAGGGGGCCTATAACCTCCCCTCTGGGGCCAACGTCCTGACTTTC.

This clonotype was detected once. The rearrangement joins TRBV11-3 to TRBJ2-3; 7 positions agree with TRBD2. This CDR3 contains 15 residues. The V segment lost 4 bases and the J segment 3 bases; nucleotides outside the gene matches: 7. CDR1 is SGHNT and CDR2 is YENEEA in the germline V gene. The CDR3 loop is CASSSAPGGTDTQYF. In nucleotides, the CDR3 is TGTGCCAGCAGCTCTGCGCCGGGAGGTACAGATACGCAGTATTTT.

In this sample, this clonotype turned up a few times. The CDR3: CSATPGGSSPLHF. Here the CDR3 DNA reads TGCAGTGCTACCCCAGGGGGAAGTTCACCCCTCCACTTT. The chain is built from TRBV20-1 and TRBJ1-6, with 7 bases aligning to TRBD1. The germline V gene encodes CDR1 DFQATT and CDR2 SNEGSKA (reference sequence). J lost 9 bases, V lost 4 bases, and 6 bases had no gene match. The CDR3 sequence is 13 residues long.

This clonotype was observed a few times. CDR3 sequence reads: CASSNDTPGETQYF. In DNA, the CDR3 is TGTGCCAGCAGTAACGACACTCCTGGAGAGACCCAGTACTTC. The chain links TRBV6-5 to TRBJ2-5; no clear D gene. The V gene lost 5 bases and the J gene lost 4 bases, with 14 bases spanning the gap. This CDR3 contains 14 residues. Germline loops: CDR1 MNHEY, CDR2 SVGAGI.

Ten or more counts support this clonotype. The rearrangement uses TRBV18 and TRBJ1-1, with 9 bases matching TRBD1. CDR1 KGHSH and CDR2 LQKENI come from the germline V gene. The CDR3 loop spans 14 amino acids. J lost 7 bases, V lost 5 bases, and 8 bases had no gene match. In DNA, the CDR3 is TGTGCCAGCTCATCACAGGGGGCTCTGGATGAAGCTTTCTTT. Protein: CASSSQGALDEAFF.

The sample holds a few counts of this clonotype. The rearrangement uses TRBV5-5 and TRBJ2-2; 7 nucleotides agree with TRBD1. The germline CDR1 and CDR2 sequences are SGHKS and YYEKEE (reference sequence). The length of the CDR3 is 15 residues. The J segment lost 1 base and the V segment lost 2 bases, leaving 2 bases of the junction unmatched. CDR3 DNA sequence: TGTGCCAGCAGCTTCTGGACAGGGAACACCGGGGAGCTGTTTTTT. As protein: CASSFWTGNTGELFF.

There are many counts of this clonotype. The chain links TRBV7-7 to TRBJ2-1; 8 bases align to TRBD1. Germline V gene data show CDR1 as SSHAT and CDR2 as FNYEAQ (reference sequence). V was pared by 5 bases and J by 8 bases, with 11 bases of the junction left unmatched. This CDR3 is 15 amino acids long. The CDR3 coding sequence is TGTGCCAGCAGCAAAAGGACAGGGACGCTGGATGAGCAGTTCTTC. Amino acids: CASSKRTGTLDEQFF.

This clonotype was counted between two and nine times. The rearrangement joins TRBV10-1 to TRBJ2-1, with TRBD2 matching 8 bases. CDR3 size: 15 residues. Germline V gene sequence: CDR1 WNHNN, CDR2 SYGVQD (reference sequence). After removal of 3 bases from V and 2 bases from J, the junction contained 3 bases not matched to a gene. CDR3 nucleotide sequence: TGCGCCAGCAGTGATTCGGGACTAGCCTACAATGAGCAGTTCTTC. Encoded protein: CASSDSGLAYNEQFF.

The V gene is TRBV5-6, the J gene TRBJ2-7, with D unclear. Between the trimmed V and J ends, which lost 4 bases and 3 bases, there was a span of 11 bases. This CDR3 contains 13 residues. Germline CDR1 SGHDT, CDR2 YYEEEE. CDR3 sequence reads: CASSADANYEQYV. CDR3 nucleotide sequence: TGTGCCAGCAGCGCGGACGCCAACTACGAGCAGTACGTC.

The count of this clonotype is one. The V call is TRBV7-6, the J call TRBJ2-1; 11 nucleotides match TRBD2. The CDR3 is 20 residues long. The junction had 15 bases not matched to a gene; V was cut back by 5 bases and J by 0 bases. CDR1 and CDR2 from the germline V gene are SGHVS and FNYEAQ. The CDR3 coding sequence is TGTGCCAGCAGCCCTTTTAGGGGGCTAGCGGGGGGTTTCTCCTACAATGAGCAGTTCTTC. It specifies CASSPFRGLAGGFSYNEQFF. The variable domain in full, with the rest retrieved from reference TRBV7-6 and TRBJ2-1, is GAGVSQSPRYKVTKRGQDVALRCDPISGHVSLYWYRQALGQGPEFLTYFNYEAQQDKSGLPNDRFSAERPEGSISTLTIQRTEQRDSAMYRCASSPFRGLAGGFSYNEQFFGPGTRLTVL.

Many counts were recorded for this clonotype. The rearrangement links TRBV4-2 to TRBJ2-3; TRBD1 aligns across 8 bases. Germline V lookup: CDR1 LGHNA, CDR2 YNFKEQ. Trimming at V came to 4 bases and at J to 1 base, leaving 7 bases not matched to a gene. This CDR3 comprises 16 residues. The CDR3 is CASSPIGGQGTDTQYF. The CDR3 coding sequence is TGTGCCAGCAGCCCGATCGGGGGACAGGGCACAGATACGCAGTATTTT.